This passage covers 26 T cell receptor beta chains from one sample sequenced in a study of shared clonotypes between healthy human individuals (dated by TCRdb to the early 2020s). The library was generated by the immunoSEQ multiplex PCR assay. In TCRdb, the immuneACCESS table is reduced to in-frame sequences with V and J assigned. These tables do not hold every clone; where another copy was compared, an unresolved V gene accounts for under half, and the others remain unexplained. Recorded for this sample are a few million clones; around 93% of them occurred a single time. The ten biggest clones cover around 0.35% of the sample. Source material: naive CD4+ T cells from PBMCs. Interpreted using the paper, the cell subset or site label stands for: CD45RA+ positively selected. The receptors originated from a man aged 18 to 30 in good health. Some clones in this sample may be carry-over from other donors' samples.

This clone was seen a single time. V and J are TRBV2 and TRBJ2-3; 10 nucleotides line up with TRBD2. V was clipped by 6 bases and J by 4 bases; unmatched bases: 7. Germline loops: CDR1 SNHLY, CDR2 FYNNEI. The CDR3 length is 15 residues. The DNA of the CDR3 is TGTGCCAGCAGCTGGACTAGCGGAGTTCCAGATACGCAGTATTTT. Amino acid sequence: CASSWTSGVPDTQYF.

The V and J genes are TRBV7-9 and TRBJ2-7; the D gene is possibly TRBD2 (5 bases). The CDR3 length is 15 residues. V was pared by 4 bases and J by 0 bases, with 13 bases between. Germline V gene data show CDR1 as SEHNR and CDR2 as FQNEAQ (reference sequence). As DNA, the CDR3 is TGTGCCAGCAGCTCCCGAGGGTCCCCCTCCTACGAGCAGTACTTC. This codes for CASSSRGSPSYEQYF. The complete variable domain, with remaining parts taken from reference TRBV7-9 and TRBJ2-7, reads DTGVSQNPRHKITKRGQNVTFRCDPISEHNRLYWYRQTLGQGPEFLTYFQNEAQLEKSRLLSDRFSAERPKGSFSTLEIQRTEQGDSAMYLCASSSRGSPSYEQYFGPGTRLTVT.

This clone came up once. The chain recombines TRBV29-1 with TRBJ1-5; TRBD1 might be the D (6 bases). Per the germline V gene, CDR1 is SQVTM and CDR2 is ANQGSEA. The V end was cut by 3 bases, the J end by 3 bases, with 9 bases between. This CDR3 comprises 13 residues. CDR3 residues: CSVEDRLNQPQHF. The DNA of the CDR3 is TGCAGCGTTGAGGACAGACTCAATCAGCCCCAGCATTTT.

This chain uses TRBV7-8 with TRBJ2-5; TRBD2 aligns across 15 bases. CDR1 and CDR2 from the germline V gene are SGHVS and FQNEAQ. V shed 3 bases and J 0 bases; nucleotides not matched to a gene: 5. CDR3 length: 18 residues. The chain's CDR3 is CASSFEGTSGRNQETQYF. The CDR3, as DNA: TGTGCCAGCAGCTTTGAAGGGACTAGCGGGAGGAACCAAGAGACCCAGTACTTC. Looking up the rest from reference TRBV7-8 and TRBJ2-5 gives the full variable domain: GAGVSQSPRYKVAKRGQDVALRCDPISGHVSLFWYQQALGQGPEFLTYFQNEAQLDKSGLPSDRFFAERPEGSVSTLKIQRTQQEDSAVYLCASSFEGTSGRNQETQYFGPGTRLLVL.

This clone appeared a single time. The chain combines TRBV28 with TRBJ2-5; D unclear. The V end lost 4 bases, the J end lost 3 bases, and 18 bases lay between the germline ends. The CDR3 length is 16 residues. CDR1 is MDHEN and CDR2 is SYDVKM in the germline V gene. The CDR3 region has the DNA TGTGCCAGCAGTTCGATGAAGGGCAGCGCAGAAGAGACCCAGTACTTC. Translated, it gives CASSSMKGSAEETQYF.

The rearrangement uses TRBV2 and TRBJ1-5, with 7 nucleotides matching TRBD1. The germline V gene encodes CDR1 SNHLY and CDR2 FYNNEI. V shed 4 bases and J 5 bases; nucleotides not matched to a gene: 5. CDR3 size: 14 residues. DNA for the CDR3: TGTGCCAGCAGTGGACAGGGCGGATATCAGCCCCAGCATTTT. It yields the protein CASSGQGGYQPQHF.

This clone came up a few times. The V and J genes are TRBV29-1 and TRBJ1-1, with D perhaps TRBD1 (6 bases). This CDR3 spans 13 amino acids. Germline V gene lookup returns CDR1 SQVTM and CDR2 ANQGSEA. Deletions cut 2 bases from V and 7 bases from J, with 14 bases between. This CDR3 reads CSVERQADIEAFF. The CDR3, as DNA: TGCAGCGTTGAAAGACAGGCAGACATTGAAGCTTTCTTT.

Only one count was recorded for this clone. The CDR3 is CASSLMGNGYTF. In DNA, the CDR3 is TGTGCCAGCAGCTTAATGGGAAATGGCTACACCTTC. The rearrangement joins TRBV7-2 to TRBJ1-2; no definite D call. The ends were cut back, 2 bases at V and 6 bases at J, with 7 bases in the middle. Looked up from germline, CDR1 is SGHTA and CDR2 is FQGNSA. This CDR3 is 12 amino acids long.

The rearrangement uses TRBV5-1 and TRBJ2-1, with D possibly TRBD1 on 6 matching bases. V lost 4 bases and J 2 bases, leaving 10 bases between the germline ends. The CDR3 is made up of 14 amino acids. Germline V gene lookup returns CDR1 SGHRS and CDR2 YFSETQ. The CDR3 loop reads CASSRDTTYNEQFF. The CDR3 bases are TGCGCCAGCAGCCGGGACACTACCTACAATGAGCAGTTCTTC.

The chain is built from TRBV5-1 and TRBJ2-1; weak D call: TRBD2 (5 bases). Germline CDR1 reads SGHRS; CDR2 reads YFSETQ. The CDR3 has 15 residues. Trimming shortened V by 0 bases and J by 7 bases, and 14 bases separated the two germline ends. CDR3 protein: CASSLEVGAGNEQFF. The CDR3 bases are TGCGCCAGCAGCTTGGAGGTGGGAGCTGGAAATGAGCAGTTCTTC.

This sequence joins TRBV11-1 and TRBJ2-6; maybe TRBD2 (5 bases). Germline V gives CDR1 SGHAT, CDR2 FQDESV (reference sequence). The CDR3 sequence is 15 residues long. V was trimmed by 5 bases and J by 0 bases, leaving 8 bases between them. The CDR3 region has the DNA TGTGCCAGCAGCCACGGGGTCTCTGGGGCCAACGTCCTGACTTTC. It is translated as CASSHGVSGANVLTF. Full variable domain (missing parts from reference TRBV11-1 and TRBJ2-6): EAEVAQSPRYKITEKSQAVAFWCDPISGHATLYWYRQILGQGPELLVQFQDESVVDDSQLPKDRFSAERLKGVDSTLKIQPAELGDSAMYLCASSHGVSGANVLTFGAGSRLTVL.

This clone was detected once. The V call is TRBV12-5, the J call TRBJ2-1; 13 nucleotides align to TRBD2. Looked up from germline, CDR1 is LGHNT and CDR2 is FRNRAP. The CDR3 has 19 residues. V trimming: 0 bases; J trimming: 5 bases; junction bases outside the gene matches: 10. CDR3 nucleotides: TGTGCTAGTGGTTTGGTATGTACTAGCGGGAGGGCCTCGAACAATGAGCAGTTCTTC. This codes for CASGLVCTSGRASNNEQFF.

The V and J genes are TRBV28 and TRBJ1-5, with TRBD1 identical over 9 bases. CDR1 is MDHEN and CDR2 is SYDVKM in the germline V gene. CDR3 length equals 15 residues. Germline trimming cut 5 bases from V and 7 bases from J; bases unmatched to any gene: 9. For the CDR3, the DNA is TGTGCCAGCAGTATCGTGACAGGGGGTCGGCAGCCCCAGCATTTT. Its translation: CASSIVTGGRQPQHF.

CDR3 nucleotide sequence: TGTGCCAGCGCCCCTGTGGCGGGAGTTGATACGCAGTATTTT. This gives the protein CASAPVAGVDTQYF. The chain carries TRBV9 and TRBJ2-3; TRBD2 aligns across 7 bases. The J segment lost 6 bases and the V segment lost 7 bases, leaving 11 bases of the junction unmatched. Looked up from germline, CDR1 is SGDLS and CDR2 is YYNGEE. The CDR3 has 14 amino acids.

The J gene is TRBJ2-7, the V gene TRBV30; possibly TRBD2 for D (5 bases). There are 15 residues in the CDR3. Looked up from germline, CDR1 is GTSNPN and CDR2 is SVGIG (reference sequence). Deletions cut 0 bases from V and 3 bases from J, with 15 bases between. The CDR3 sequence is CAWSVRAVGDYEQYF. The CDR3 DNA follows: TGTGCCTGGAGTGTAAGGGCCGTGGGAGACTACGAGCAGTACTTC.

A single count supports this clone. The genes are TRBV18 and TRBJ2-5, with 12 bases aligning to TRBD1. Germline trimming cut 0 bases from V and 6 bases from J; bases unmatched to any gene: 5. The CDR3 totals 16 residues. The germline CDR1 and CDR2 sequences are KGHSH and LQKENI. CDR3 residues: CASSPPGTGGLKTQYF. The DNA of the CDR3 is TGTGCCAGCTCACCACCGGGGACAGGGGGCTTGAAGACCCAGTACTTC.

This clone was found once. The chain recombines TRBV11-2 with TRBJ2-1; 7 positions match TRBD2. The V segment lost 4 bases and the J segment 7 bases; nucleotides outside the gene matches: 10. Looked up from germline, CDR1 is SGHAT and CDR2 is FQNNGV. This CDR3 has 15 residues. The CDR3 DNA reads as TGTGCCAGCAGCTCCCCCCGACTCGGGGGGAATGAGCAGTTCTTC. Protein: CASSSPRLGGNEQFF.

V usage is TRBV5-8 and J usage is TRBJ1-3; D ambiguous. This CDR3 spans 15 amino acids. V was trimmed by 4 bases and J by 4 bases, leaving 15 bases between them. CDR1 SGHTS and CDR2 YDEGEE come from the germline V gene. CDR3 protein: CASSVRSRLGNTIYF. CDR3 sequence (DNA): TGTGCCAGCAGCGTAAGGTCCCGGCTCGGAAACACCATATATTTT.

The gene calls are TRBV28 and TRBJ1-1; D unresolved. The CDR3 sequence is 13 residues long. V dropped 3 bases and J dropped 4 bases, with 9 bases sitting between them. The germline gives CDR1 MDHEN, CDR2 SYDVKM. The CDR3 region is CASSFAGRTEAFF. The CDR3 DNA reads TGTGCCAGCAGTTTCGCCGGACGCACTGAAGCTTTCTTT.

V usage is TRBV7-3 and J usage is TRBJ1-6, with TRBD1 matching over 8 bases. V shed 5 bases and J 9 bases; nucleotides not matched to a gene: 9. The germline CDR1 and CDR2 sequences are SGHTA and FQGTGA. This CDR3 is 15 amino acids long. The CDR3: CASSAQTGDGSPLHF. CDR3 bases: TGTGCCAGCAGCGCCCAGACAGGGGACGGTTCACCCCTCCACTTT. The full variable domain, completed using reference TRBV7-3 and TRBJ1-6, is GAGVSQTPSNKVTEKGKYVELRCDPISGHTALYWYRQSLGQGPEFLIYFQGTGAADDSGLPNDRFFAVRPEGSVSTLKIQRTERGDSAVYLCASSAQTGDGSPLHFGNGTRLTVT.

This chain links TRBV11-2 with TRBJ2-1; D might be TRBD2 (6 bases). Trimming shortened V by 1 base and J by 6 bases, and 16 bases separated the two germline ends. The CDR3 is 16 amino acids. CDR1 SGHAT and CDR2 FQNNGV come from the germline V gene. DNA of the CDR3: TGTGCCAGCAGCTTAGCCCCAGTAGGTAGCGGCAATGAGCAGTTCTTC. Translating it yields CASSLAPVGSGNEQFF.

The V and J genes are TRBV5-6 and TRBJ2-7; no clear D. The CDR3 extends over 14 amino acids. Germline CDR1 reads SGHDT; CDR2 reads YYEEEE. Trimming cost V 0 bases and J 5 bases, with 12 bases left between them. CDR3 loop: CASSLGNNPDEQYF. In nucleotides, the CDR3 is TGTGCCAGCAGCTTGGGGAATAACCCCGACGAGCAGTACTTC.

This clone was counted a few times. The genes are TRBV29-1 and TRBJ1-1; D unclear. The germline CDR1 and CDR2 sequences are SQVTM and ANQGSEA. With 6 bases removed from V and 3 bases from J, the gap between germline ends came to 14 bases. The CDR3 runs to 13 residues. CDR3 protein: CSVDTPGDTEAFF. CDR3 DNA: TGCAGCGTAGACACACCCGGGGACACTGAAGCTTTCTTT.

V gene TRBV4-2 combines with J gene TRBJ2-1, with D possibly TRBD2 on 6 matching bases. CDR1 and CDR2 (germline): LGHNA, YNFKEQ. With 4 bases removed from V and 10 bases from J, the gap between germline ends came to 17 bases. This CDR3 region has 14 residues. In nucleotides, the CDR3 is TGTGCCAGCAGCCGAGAATCGGGGGAGAACGAGCAGTTCTTC. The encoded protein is CASSRESGENEQFF.

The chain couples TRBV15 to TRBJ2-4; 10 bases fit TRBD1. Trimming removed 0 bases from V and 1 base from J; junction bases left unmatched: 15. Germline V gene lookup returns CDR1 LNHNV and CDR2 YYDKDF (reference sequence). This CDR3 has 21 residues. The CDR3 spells CATSRDGATGGFGLAKNIQYF. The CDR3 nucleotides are TGTGCCACCAGCAGAGATGGTGCGACAGGGGGCTTCGGATTGGCCAAAAACATTCAGTACTTC.

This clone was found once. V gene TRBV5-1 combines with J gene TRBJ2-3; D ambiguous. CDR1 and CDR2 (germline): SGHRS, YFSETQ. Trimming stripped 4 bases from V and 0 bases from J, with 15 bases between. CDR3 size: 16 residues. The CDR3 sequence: CASSNKPTVSTDTQYF. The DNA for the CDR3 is TGCGCCAGCAGCAACAAACCCACAGTAAGCACAGATACGCAGTATTTT.